The 23 T cell receptor beta chains below come from one sample, sequenced in a study of T cells expressing NK-cell markers (TCRdb year 2020). Libraries were built with 5' RACE. For sequencing, an Illumina HiSeq 2000 was employed. TCRdb reprocessed the reads, so every CDR3 protein sequence counts as one entry and DNA is not shown. The table for this sample shows 550,000 to 600,000 distinct CDR3 sequences. The top ten clones comprise 3.5% to 4.5% of the sample. Material: blood T cells: a sorted CD56 or NKG2C T cell subset, CD4+ or CD8+ T cells, or bulk PBMC T cells (not recorded which). These receptors all come from a man aged 18-30 years in good health. Donor details come from another sample of the same person, matched by shared clones.

The CDR3 region is CASSLRRGHNTGELFF. The chain joins TRBV28 to TRBJ2-2; checking the TCRdb D call of TRBD1 is not possible without DNA. The CDR3 has 16 residues. Looked up from germline, CDR1 is MDHEN and CDR2 is SYDVKM.

The chain links TRBV29-1 to TRBJ1-1. Germline-derived CDR1 and CDR2 are SQVTM and ANQGSEA. This CDR3 is built from 13 residues. This CDR3 is CSVGVGRNTEAFF.

The chain combines TRBV5-1 with TRBJ2-4; TCRdb's assignment of TRBD2 cannot be checked, as there is no DNA. Germline lookup yields CDR1 SGHRS and CDR2 YFSETQ. This CDR3 is 19 amino acids long. The CDR3 loop reads CASRKSPGLAGGPGNIQYF.

V and J are TRBV20-1 and TRBJ2-1; the TCRdb call, TRBD2, lacks DNA for checking. CDR3 length: 17 residues. Germline values: CDR1 DFQATT, CDR2 SNEGSKA (reference sequence). The CDR3: CSASGTSAGRGYNEQFF.

The chain employs TRBV11-2 and TRBJ2-1. The CDR3 runs to 15 residues. Germline CDR1 reads SGHAT; CDR2 reads FQNNGV. The CDR3 loop is CASSPRMSSYNEQFF.

The chain couples TRBV11-1 to TRBJ2-1; TCRdb returns TRBD1, unconfirmable since there is no DNA. CDR1 is SGHAT, CDR2 FQDESV, per germline (reference sequence). The CDR3 runs 18 residues. The CDR3 region is CASSSTRDTHKSYNEQFF.

The chain joins TRBV6-5 to TRBJ1-1. The CDR3 extends over 15 amino acids. In germline, CDR1 is MNHEY, CDR2 SVGAGI. This chain's CDR3 is CASSYSWDTSPEAFF.

This chain uses TRBV5-1 with TRBJ1-1; without DNA, the TCRdb call of TRBD1 cannot be checked. CDR3 size: 17 residues. Germline CDR1 reads SGHRS; CDR2 reads YFSETQ. This CDR3 is CASSLDSGGAGATEAFF.

This sequence joins TRBV27 and TRBJ2-5; TCRdb's D gene call, TRBD2, goes unchecked for lack of DNA. Germline V gene lookup returns CDR1 MNHEY and CDR2 SMNVEV (reference sequence). The CDR3 consists of 15 residues. CDR3 in amino acids: CASRLAGGPLETQYF.

The rearrangement joins TRBV15 to TRBJ2-5; TCRdb reports TRBD1, a call that lacks DNA to check it against. CDR3 size: 15 residues. Per germline, CDR1 LNHNV and CDR2 YYDKDF (reference sequence). This CDR3 reads CATSLGGRNQETQYF. The entire variable domain, with the rest obtained from reference TRBV15 and TRBJ2-5, is as follows: DAMVIQNPRYQVTQFGKPVTLSCSQTLNHNVMYWYQQKSSQAPKLLFHYYDKDFNNEADTPDNFQSRRPNTSFCFLDIRSPGLGDTAMYLCATSLGGRNQETQYFGPGTRLLVL.

V gene TRBV7-7 combines with J gene TRBJ2-5; TCRdb outputs TRBD1, but without DNA this stays unchecked. CDR1 and CDR2 (germline): SSHAT, FNYEAQ (reference sequence). The CDR3 runs to 14 residues. CDR3: CASSYRDGQETQYF.

V is TRBV29-1 and J is TRBJ2-5; the TRBD1 assignment by TCRdb is unverifiable without DNA. This CDR3 has 12 amino acids. Germline V gives CDR1 SQVTM, CDR2 ANQGSEA. The CDR3 reads CSVATGRETQYF.

The genes are TRBV27 and TRBJ1-2; the D call of TRBD1 rests on TCRdb alone, since no DNA is present to check it. CDR3 length: 13 residues. The germline V gene has CDR1 MNHEY and CDR2 SMNVEV (reference sequence). The chain's CDR3 is CASSYRGFGGYTF.

This chain uses TRBV7-2 with TRBJ2-5; there is no DNA to check the TCRdb D call of TRBD2. The CDR3 totals 14 residues. Germline lookup yields CDR1 SGHTA and CDR2 FQGNSA. The chain's CDR3 is CASSPTSLGETQYF.

The CDR3 sequence is CASSPGTGNFYGYTF. This chain connects TRBV7-9 to TRBJ1-2; TCRdb calls TRBD1, which cannot be checked without DNA. Germline V gene lookup returns CDR1 SEHNR and CDR2 FQNEAQ (reference sequence). The CDR3 spans 15 residues.

The chain joins TRBV24-1 to TRBJ2-3; TCRdb picks TRBD2, but there is no DNA to check that call. Germline loops: CDR1 KGHDR, CDR2 SFDVKD. CDR3 size: 18 residues. CDR3 sequence reads: CATSDLSSGRAGTDTQYF.

V is TRBV5-1 and J is TRBJ1-1; TCRdb's D call, TRBD1, is unchecked because there is no DNA. Germline V gene sequence: CDR1 SGHRS, CDR2 YFSETQ. The CDR3 has 15 residues. This CDR3 reads CASSFVDRVGTEAFF. The full variable domain, in which reference TRBV5-1 and TRBJ1-1 provide the parts outside the CDR3, is KAGVTQTPRYLIKTRGQQVTLSCSPISGHRSVSWYQQTPGQGLQFLFEYFSETQRNKGNFPGRFSGRQFSNSRSEMNVSTLELGDSALYLCASSFVDRVGTEAFFGQGTRLTVV.

V and J are TRBV12-3 or TRBV12-4 and TRBJ2-3; TCRdb proposes TRBD2, but this gene call is untestable without DNA. The CDR3 contains 16 residues. The CDR3 spells CASSRRLAGTTDTQYF.

The chain employs TRBV14 and TRBJ1-1; the D gene TCRdb calls, TRBD1, cannot be checked with no DNA. CDR3 size: 19 residues. Germline V gives CDR1 SGHDN, CDR2 FVKESK. The CDR3 sequence: CASSQIIQRTGPRDTEAFF.

The chain couples TRBV3-1 to TRBJ2-1; TCRdb calls TRBD2, which cannot be checked without DNA. The CDR3 covers 13 residues. Germline V CDR1 and CDR2: LGHDT, YNNKEL (reference sequence). CDR3 sequence: CASSQSGGNEQFF.

This chain connects TRBV7-8 to TRBJ2-1; with no DNA, the TCRdb D assignment of TRBD2 cannot be verified. The CDR3 is 17 residues long. CDR1 and CDR2 (germline): SGHVS, FQNEAQ. The CDR3 region is CASSPTLAGEKSDEQFF.

The V call is TRBV6-2 or TRBV6-3, the J call TRBJ2-6. This CDR3 spans 18 amino acids. CDR1 and CDR2 (germline): MNHEY, SVGEGT. The CDR3 is CASSYSWAESSGANVLTF.

This chain joins TRBV29-1 and TRBJ1-5. CDR1 and CDR2 (germline): SQVTM, ANQGSEA. The CDR3 runs 13 residues. This CDR3 is CSVGPRPFQPQHF.